This TCR beta chain emerged from a study of T cell responses to AZD1222 COVID-19 vaccine. Worth noting for this clone: Its specificity is not known.

Using immunoSEQ multiplex PCR, the repertoire was profiled, and TCRdb retains in-frame clones only, with some absent. The data contain some 200,000 clones, about 92% of them singletons. Study observations and caveats: Spike-spanning, vaccine-associated CD4 TCRs were dominant at 160-218 and 743-854. Increased Spike-specific TCR breadth and depth were observed after two AZD1222 doses. Without day 14 samples, only post-peak T cell repertoires were studied.

The sequenced sample was peripheral blood, obtained on day 0 of MenACWY control vaccination. The sequence derives from an adult in good health.

The CDR3, as DNA: TGCGCCAGCAGCTCGGAGCGGGGGCGACCAGATACGCAGTATTTT. It codes for CASSSERGRPDTQYF. This chain links TRBV5-1 with TRBJ2-3; 8 positions agree with TRBD2. CDR1 SGHRS and CDR2 YFSETQ come from the germline V gene. The CDR3 is 15 amino acids. With V trimmed by 3 bases and J by 4 bases, 7 bases remained unmatched.